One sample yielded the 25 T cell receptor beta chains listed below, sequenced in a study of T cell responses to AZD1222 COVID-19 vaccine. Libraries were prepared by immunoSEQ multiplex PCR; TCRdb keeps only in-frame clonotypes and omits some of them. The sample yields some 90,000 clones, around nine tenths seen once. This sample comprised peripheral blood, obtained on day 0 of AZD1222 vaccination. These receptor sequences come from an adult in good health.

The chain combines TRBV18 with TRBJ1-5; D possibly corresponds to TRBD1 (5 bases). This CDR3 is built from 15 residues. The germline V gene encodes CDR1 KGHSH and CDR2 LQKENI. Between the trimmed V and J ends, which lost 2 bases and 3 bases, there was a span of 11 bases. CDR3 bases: TGTGCCAGCTCACCATCGGGACTCAACAATCAGCCCCAGCATTTT. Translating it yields CASSPSGLNNQPQHF.

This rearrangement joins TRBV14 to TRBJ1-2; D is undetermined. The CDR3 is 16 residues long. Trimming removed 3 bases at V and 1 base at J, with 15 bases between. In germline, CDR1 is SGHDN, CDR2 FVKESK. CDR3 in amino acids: CASSQGSWTINYGYTF. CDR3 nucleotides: TGTGCCAGCAGCCAGGGCTCATGGACTATTAACTATGGCTACACCTTC.

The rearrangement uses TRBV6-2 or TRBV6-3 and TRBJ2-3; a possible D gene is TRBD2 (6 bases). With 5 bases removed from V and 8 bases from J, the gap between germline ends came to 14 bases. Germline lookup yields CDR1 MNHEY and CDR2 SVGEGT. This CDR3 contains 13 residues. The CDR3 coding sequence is TGTGCCAGCAGTCGCGGCGGGGACCCTACGCAGTATTTT. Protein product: CASSRGGDPTQYF.

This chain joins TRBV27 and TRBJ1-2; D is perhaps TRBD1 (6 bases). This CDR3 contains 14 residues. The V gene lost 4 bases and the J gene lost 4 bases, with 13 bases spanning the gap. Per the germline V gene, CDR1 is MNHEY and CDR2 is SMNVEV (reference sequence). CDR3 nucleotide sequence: TGTGCCAGCAGTTACAAAGGGGGGGGCTATGGCTACACCTTC. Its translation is CASSYKGGGYGYTF.

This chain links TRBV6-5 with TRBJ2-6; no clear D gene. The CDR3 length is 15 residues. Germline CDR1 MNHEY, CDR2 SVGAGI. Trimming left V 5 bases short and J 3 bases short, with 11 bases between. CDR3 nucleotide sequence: TGTGCCAGCAGTCCGACCCGGCGTGGGGCCAACGTCCTGACTTTC. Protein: CASSPTRRGANVLTF.

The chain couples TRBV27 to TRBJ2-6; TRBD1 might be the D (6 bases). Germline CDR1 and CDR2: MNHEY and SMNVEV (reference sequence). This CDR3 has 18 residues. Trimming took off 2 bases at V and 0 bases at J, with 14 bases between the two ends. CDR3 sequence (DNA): TGTGCCAGCAGTTTACAGACAGGCCCATTCTCTGGGGCCAACGTCCTGACTTTC. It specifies CASSLQTGPFSGANVLTF.

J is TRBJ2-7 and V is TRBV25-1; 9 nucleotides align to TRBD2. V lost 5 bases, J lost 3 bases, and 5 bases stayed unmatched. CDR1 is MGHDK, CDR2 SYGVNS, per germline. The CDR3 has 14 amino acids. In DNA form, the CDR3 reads TGTGCCAGCAGTCGTAGCGGGAGAGTCTACGAGCAGTACTTC. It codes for CASSRSGRVYEQYF.

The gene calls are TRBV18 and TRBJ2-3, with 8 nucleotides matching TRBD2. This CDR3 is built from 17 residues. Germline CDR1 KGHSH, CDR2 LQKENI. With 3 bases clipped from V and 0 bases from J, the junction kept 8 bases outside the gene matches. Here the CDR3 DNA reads TGTGCCAGCTCACCGTCTCCGGGACTAGGGAGCACAGATACGCAGTATTTT. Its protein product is CASSPSPGLGSTDTQYF.

CDR3 coding DNA: TGCGCCAGCAGCCAAATGGCTAGCGGGGACTACGAGCAGTACTTC. Translating it yields CASSQMASGDYEQYF. This chain links TRBV4-3 with TRBJ2-7, with 9 positions matching TRBD2. Germline V gives CDR1 LGHNA, CDR2 YSLEER. The trim removed 2 bases at V and 3 bases at J, leaving 5 bases unmatched. The CDR3 has 15 residues.

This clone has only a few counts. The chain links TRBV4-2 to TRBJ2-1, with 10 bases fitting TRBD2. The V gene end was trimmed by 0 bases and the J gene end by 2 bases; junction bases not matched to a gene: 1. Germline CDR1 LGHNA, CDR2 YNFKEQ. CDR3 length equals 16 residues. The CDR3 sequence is CASSQELAGTYNEQFF. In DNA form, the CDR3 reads TGTGCCAGCAGCCAAGAACTAGCGGGGACCTACAATGAGCAGTTCTTC.

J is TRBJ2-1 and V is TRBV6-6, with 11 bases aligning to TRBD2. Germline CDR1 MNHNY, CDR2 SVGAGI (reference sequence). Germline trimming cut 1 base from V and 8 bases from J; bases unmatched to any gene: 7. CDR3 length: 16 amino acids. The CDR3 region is CASSYFSGRAWDEQFF. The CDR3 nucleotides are TGTGCCAGCAGTTACTTTAGCGGGAGGGCCTGGGATGAGCAGTTCTTC.

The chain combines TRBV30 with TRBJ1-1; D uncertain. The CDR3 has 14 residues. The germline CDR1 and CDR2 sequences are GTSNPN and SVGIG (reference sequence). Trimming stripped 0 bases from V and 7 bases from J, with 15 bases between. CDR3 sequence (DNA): TGTGCCTGGAGTGTACCCGAGGTGGTCAGTGAAGCTTTCTTT. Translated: CAWSVPEVVSEAFF.

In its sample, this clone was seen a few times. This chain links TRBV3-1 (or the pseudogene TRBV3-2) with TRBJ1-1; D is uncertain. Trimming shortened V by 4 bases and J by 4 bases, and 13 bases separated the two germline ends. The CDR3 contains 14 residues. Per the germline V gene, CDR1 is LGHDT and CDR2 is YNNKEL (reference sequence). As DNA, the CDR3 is TGTGCCAGCAGCCCCGGGCTCATGGGCACTGAAGCTTTCTTT. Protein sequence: CASSPGLMGTEAFF.

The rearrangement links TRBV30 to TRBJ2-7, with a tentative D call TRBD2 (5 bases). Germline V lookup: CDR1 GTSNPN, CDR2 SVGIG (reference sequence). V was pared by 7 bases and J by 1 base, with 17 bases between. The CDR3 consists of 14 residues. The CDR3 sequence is CASTLQRSSYEQYF. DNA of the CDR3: TGTGCCTCCACGTTACAGCGGTCTTCCTACGAGCAGTACTTC.

The CDR3 coding sequence is TGCGCCAGCAGCGAAACCGGGACTAGCGGGGACACCGGGGAGCTGTTTTTT. Translation: CASSETGTSGDTGELFF. The chain recombines TRBV10-2 with TRBJ2-2, with TRBD2 matching 13 bases. Trimming took 6 bases from V and 3 from J; bases not matched to a gene: 7. The CDR3 sequence is 17 residues long. Germline CDR1 reads WSHSY; CDR2 reads SAAADI.

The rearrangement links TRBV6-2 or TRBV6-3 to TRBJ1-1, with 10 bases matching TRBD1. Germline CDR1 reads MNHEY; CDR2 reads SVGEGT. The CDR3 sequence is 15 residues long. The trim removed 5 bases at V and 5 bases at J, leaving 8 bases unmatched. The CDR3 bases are TGTGCCAGCAGTCGTCGACAGGGGGCTTGGACTGAAGCTTTCTTT. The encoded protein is CASSRRQGAWTEAFF.

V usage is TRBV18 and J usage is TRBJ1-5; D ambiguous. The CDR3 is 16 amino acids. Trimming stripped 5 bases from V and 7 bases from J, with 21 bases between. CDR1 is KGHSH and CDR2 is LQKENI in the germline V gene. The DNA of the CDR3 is TGTGCCAGCTCAGTCACTTACGGGCAGCCTAGCCAGCCCCAGCATTTT. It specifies CASSVTYGQPSQPQHF.

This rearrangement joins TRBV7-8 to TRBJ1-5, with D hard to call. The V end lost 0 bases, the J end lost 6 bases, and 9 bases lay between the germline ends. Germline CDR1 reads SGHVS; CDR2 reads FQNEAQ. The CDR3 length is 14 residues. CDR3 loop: CASSLAGRVQPQHF. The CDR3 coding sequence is TGTGCCAGCAGCTTAGCGGGCAGAGTTCAGCCCCAGCATTTT.

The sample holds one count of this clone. The DNA of the CDR3 is TGTGCCAGCAGCTTAGCGCGGGGCGGCGTCTACGAGCAGTACTTC. It codes for CASSLARGGVYEQYF. This chain uses TRBV7-2 with TRBJ2-7; D might be TRBD2 (6 bases). The CDR3 has 15 amino acids. V lost 0 bases to trimming and J lost 3 bases, with 12 bases between them. From germline, CDR1 is SGHTA and CDR2 FQGNSA.

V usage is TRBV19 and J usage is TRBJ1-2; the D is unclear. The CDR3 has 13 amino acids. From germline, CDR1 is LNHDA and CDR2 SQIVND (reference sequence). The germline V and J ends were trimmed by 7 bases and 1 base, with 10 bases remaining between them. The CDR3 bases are TGTGCCAGTACCCCGAGGGATAACTATGGCTACACCTTC. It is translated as CASTPRDNYGYTF.

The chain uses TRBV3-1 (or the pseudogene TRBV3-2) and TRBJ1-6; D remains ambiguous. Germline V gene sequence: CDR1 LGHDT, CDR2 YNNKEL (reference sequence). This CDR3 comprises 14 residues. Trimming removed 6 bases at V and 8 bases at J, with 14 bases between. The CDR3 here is CASRKAPADSPLHF. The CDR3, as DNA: TGTGCCAGCAGAAAGGCCCCGGCGGATTCACCCCTCCACTTT.

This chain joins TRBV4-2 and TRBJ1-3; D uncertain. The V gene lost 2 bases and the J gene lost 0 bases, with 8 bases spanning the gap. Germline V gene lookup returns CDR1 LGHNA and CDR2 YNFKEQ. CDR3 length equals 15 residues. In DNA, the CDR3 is TGTGCCAGCAGCCAACCGACTTTCTCTGGAAACACCATATATTTT. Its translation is CASSQPTFSGNTIYF.

Written as DNA, the CDR3 is TGTGCCAGCAGCTTTGGGGGGAGCTGGAGCAATCAGCCCCAGCATTTT. Its translation: CASSFGGSWSNQPQHF. V usage is TRBV5-6 and J usage is TRBJ1-5; tentatively, D is TRBD1 (5 bases). The germline V and J ends were trimmed by 2 bases and 1 base, with 13 bases remaining between them. CDR3 length: 16 amino acids. Per germline, CDR1 SGHDT and CDR2 YYEEEE.

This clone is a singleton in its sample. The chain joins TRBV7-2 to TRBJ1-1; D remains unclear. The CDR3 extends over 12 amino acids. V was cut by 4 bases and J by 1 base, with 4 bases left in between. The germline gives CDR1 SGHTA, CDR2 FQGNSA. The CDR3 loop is CASSSQNTEAFF. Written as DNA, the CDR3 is TGTGCCAGCAGCTCTCAGAACACTGAAGCTTTCTTT. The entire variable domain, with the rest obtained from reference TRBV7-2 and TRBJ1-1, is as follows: GAGVSQSPSNKVTEKGKDVELRCDPISGHTALYWYRQSLGQGLEFLIYFQGNSAPDKSGLPSDRFSAERTGGSVSTLTIQRTQQEDSAVYLCASSSQNTEAFFGQGTRLTVV.

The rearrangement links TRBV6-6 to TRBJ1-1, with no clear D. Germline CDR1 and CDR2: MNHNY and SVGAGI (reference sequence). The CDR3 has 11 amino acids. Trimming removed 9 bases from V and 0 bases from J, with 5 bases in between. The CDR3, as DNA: TGTGCCAGTCGTATGAACACTGAAGCTTTCTTT. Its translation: CASRMNTEAFF.